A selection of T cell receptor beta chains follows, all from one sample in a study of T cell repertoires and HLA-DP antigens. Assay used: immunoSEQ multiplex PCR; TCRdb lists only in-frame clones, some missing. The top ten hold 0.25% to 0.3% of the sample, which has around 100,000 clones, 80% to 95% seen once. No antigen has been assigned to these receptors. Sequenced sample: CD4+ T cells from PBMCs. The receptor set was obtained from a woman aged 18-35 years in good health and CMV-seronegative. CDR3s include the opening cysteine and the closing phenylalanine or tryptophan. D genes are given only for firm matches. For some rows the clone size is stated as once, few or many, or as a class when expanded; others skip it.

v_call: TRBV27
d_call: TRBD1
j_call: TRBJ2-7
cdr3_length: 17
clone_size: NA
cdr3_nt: TGTGCCAGCATGCTCCGTCTATCGAGGGACAGGGACTACGAGCAGTACTTC
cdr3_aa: CASMLRLSRDRDYEQYF

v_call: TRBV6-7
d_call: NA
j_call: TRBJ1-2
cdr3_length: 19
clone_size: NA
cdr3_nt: TGTGCCAGCCCTCTCCCCGGGTGTCTGGGTTGTGGGTTGACTAGGGGCTACACCTTC
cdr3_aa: CASPLPGCLGCGLTRGYTF

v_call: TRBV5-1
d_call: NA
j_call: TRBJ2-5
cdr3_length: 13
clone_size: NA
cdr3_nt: TGCGCCAGCAGCTTGGCGGGTTCCGAGACCCAGTACTTC
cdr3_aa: CASSLAGSETQYF

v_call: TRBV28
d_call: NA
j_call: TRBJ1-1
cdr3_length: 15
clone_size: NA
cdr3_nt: TGTGCCAGCATCGGGGGGGAAGTCATGAACACTGAAGCTTTCTTT
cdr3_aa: CASIGGEVMNTEAFF

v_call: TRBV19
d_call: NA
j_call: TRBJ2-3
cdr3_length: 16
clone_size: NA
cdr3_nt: TGTGCCAGTAGTATAGAGGCCACCACCCTCACAGATACGCAGTATTTT
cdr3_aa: CASSIEATTLTDTQYF

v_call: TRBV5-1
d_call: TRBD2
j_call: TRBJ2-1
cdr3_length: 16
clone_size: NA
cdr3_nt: TGCGCCAGCAGCCTTTCAACTAGCGGAGGAGGTGTAGGGCAGTTCTTC
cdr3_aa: CASSLSTSGGGVGQFF

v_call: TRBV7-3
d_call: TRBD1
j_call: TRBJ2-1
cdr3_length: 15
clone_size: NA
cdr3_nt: TGTGCCAGCAGCTTCCGACAGGGCTCCTACAATGAGCAGTTCTTC
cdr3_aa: CASSFRQGSYNEQFF

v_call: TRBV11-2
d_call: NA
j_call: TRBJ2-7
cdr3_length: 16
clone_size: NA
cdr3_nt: TGTGCCAGCAGCCTAAGGACATTTCCCCCGACCTACGAGCAGTACTTC
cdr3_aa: CASSLRTFPPTYEQYF

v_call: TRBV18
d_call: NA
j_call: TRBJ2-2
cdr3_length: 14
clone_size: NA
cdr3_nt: TGTGCCAGCTCACCATGGGAGAACACCGGGGAGCTGTTTTTT
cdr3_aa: CASSPWENTGELFF

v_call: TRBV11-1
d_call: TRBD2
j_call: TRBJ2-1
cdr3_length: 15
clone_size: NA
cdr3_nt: TGTGCCAGCAGCTTAGGCGGGAGGTCCTACAATGAGCAGTTCTTC
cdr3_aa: CASSLGGRSYNEQFF

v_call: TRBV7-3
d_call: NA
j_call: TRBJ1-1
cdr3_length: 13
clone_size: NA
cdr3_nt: TGTGCCAGCAGCCCGACAGTGAACACTGAAGCTTTCTTT
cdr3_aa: CASSPTVNTEAFF

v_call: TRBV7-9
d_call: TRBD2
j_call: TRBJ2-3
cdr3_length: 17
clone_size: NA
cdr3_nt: TGTGCCAGCAGCTTAGGCCTATCCGGGGGGGCCGCAGATACGCAGTATTTT
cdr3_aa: CASSLGLSGGAADTQYF

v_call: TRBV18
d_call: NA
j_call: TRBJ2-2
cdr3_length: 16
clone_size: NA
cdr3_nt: TGTGCCAGCTCACCACCTGTGGGTGCGAACACCGGGGAGCTGTTTTTT
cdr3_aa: CASSPPVGANTGELFF

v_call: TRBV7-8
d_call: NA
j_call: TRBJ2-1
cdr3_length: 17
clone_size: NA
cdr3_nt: TGTGCCAGCAGCGCACGGCCGTGGGATAGCTCCTACAATGAGCAGTTCTTC
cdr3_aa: CASSARPWDSSYNEQFF

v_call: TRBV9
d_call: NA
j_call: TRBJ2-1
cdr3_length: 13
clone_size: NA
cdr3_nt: TGTGCCAGCAGCGCAAGGTCCTACAATGAGCAGTTCTTC
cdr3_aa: CASSARSYNEQFF

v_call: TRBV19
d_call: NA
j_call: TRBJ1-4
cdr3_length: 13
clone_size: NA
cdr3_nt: TGTGCCAGTACGGCAGGCCTTAATGAAAAACTGTTTTTT
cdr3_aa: CASTAGLNEKLFF

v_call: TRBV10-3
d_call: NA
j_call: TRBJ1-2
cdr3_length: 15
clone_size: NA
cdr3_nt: TGTGCCATCAGTGGGACTAGGACGGAGATCTATGGCTACACCTTC
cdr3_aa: CAISGTRTEIYGYTF

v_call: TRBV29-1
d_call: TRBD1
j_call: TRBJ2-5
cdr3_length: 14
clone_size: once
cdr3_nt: TGCAGCGTTGCCGGGACAGCCCTGCAAGAGACCCAGTACTTC
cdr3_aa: CSVAGTALQETQYF

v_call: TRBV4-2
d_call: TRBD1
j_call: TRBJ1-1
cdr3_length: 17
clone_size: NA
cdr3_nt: TGTGCCAGCAGCCAAGGGTCTTTAGGACAGGGGAACACTGAAGCTTTCTTT
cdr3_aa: CASSQGSLGQGNTEAFF

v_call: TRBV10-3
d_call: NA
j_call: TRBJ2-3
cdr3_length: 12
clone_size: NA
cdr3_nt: TGTGCCATCCTCGACTTTCTGGGTACGCAGTATTTT
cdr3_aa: CAILDFLGTQYF

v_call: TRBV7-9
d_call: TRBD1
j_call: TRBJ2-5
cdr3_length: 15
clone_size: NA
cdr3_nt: TGTGCCAGCAGCTCTTCGACAGGGTCCGTCGAGACCCAGTACTTC
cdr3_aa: CASSSSTGSVETQYF

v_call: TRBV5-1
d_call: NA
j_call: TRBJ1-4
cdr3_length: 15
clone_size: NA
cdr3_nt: TGCGCCAGCAGCTTAAGTGGGCCCTCTAATGAAAAACTGTTTTTT
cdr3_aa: CASSLSGPSNEKLFF

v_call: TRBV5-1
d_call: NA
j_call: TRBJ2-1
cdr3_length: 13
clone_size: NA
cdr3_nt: TGCGCCAGCAGCTTGGGGCCAAACAATGAGCAGTTCTTC
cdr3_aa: CASSLGPNNEQFF

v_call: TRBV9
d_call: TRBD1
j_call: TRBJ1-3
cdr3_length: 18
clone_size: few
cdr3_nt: TGTGCCAGCAGCGTAGCTGCCCAGGGGGCTTTAAGGGGAAACACCATATATTTT
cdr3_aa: CASSVAAQGALRGNTIYF

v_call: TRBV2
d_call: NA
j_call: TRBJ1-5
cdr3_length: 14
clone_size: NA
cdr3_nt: TGTGCCAGCAGTATTGACGGTAGCAATCAGCCCCAGCATTTT
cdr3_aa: CASSIDGSNQPQHF

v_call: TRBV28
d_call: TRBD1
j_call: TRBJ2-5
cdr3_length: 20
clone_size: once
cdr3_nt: TGTGCCAGCAGTTTATATCTCATTACGTCCAGACAGGGGGCAGGGGAGACCCAGTACTTC
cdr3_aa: CASSLYLITSRQGAGETQYF

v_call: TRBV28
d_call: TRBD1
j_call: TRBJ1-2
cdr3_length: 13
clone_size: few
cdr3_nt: TGTGCCAGCAGTTCACAGGGGGCGGGTGGCTACACCTTC
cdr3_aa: CASSSQGAGGYTF

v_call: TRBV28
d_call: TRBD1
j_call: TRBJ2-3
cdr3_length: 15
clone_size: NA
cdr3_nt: TGTGCCAGCAGTCCCAGGGGGACCCGCACAGATACGCAGTATTTT
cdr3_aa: CASSPRGTRTDTQYF

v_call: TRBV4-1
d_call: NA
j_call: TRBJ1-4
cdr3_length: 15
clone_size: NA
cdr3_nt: TGCGCCAGCAGCCAAGAGGGCCTCCAGGGCGAAAAACTGTTTTTT
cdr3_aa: CASSQEGLQGEKLFF

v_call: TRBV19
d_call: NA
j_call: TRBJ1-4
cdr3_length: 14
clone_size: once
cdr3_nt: TGTGCCAGTAGTATAACCCTACAGGAGTTAAAACTGTTTTTT
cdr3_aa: CASSITLQELKLFF

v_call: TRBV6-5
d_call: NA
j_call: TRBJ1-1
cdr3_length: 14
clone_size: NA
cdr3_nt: TGTGCCAGCAGTTCGTTGATTCCCGGACCTGAAGCTTTCTTT
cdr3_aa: CASSSLIPGPEAFF

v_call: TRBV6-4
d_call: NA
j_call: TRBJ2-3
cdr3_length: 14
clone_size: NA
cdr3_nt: TGTGCCAGCAGTGACCCTCGGAGGTCTAGTACGCAGTATTTT
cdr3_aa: CASSDPRRSSTQYF

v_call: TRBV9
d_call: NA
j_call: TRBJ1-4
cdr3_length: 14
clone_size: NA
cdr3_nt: TGTGCCAGCAGCCTTCAGGGGAATAATGAAAAACTGTTTTTT
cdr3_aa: CASSLQGNNEKLFF

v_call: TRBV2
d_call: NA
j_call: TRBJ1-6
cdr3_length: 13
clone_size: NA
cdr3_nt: TGTGCCAGCACCAGGGACTTGAATTCACCCCTCCACTTT
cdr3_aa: CASTRDLNSPLHF

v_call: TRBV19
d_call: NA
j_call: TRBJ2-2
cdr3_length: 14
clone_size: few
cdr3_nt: TGTGCCAGTAGTACCCGGACAGCAACCGGGGAGCTGTTTTTT
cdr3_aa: CASSTRTATGELFF

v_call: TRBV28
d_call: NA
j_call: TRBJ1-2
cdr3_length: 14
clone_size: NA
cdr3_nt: TGTGCCAGCAGGATGGGGCTACAGGGTAGGAGCTACACCTTC
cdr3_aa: CASRMGLQGRSYTF

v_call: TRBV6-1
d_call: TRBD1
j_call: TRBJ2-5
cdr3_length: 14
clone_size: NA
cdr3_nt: TGTGCCAGCAGAGACCGGGACAGACAAGAGACCCAGTACTTC
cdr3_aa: CASRDRDRQETQYF

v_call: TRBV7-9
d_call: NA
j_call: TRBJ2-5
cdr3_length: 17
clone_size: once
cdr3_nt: TGTGCCAGCAGCTTGGGTAGGGCACAGGTCCTCCAAGAGACCCAGTACTTC
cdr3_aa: CASSLGRAQVLQETQYF